This paragraph reports one TCR beta chain. Its antigen remains unknown. The data originate from a study of blood T cells in healthy people across ages. General study points: A greater number of naive CD4+ cells and higher diversity distinguished long-lived donors from aged donors.

Primed by a sample-barcoded 5' primer and a J-beta primer mix, a second PCR proceeded for roughly 6 to 12 cycles. In TCRdb, the 5' RACE reads were re-called with MiXCR into one record per CDR3 protein. The table includes 500,000 to 700,000 distinct CDR3 sequences, about 30% detected once. Sample: blood. This sequence was found in an elderly woman in good health.

CDR3 protein: CSARSGQGGPPWTQYF. The CDR3 DNA follows: TGCAGTGCTAGATCGGGACAGGGGGGTCCCCCATGGACCCAGTACTTC. This chain joins TRBV20-1 and TRBJ2-5; 11 bases agree with TRBD1. Germline V gene sequence: CDR1 DFQATT, CDR2 SNEGSKA (reference sequence). V dropped 2 bases and J dropped 7; count of bases not matched to a gene: 12. The CDR3 sequence is 16 residues long.